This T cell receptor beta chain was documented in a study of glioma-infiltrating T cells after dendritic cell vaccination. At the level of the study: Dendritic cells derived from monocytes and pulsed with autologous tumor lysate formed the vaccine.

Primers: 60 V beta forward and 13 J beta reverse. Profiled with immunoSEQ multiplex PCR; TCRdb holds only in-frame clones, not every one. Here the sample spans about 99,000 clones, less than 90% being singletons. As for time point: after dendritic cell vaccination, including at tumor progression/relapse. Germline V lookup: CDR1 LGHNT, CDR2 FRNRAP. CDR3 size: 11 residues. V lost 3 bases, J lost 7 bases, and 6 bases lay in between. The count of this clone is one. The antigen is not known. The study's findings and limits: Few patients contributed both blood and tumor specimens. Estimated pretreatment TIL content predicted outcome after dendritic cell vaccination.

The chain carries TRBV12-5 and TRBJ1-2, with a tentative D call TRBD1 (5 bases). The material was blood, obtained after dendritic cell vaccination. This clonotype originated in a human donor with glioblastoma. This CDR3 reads CASGFQGGYTF. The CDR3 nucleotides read TGTGCTAGTGGTTTTCAGGGTGGCTACACCTTC. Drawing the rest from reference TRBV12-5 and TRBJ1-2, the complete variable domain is DARVTQTPRHKVTEMGQEVTMRCQPILGHNTVFWYRQTMMQGLELLAYFRNRAPLDDSGMPKDRFSAEMPDATLATLKIQPSEPRDSAVYFCASGFQGGYTFGSGTRLTVV.